Listed below are T cell receptor beta chains from one sample, sequenced in a study of T cells in Graves' hyperthyroidism and ophthalmopathy. Using its own MiXCR run on the multiplex PCR reads, TCRdb lists one record per CDR3 protein. Of 250,000 to 300,000 distinct CDR3 sequences listed, 13% are singletons. The sample consisted of blood. The receptor set was obtained from a woman younger than 45 with Graves' hyperthyroidism that later progressed to Graves' ophthalmopathy. The CDR3 runs from the conserved cysteine through the conserved F or W. A D gene is named only where the DNA matches it firmly. The listing skips clone size in some rows; elsewhere it reads once, few, many or a size class.

V gene	J gene	D gene	clone size	CDR3 protein	CDR3 DNA
TRBV12-3/TRBV12-4	TRBJ2-7	TRBD1	many	CASSPGQVPYEQYF	TGTGCCAGCAGCCCGGGACAGGTCCCCTACGAGCAGTACTTC
TRBV29-1	TRBJ2-5	TRBD1	-	CSVDGQDAQETQYF	TGCAGCGTTGACGGACAGGACGCACAAGAGACCCAGTACTTC
TRBV20-1	TRBJ1-5	-	many	CSALQVNQPQHF	TGCAGTGCTCTACAGGTAAATCAGCCCCAGCATTTT
TRBV7-6	TRBJ2-7	TRBD2	many	CASSLAGGPTYEQYF	TGTGCCAGCAGTCTAGCGGGAGGGCCCACCTACGAGCAGTACTTC
TRBV5-1	TRBJ2-1	-	many	CASSRDLLYNEQFF	TGCGCCAGCAGCCGGGACCTCCTCTACAATGAGCAGTTCTTC
TRBV29-1	TRBJ2-5	-	many	CSAHGGQGIETQYF	TGCAGCGCCCACGGGGGGCAGGGGATAGAGACCCAGTACTTC
TRBV14	TRBJ1-1	-	few	CASSQRWGAEPEAFF	TGTGCCAGCAGCCAGAGGTGGGGGGCTGAGCCTGAAGCTTTCTTT
TRBV28	TRBJ2-4	TRBD2	many	CASSLIGLAVNIQYF	TGTGCCAGCAGTTTAATCGGGCTAGCGGTAAACATTCAGTACTTC
TRBV7-9	TRBJ2-2	-	many	CASSFLPETGELFF	TGTGCCAGCAGCTTTCTCCCGGAGACCGGGGAGCTGTTTTTT
TRBV4-3	TRBJ2-7	TRBD1	many	CASSQEYRDRRFYEQYF	TGCGCCAGCAGCCAAGAATACAGGGACAGGCGTTTCTACGAGCAGTACTTC
TRBV6-1	TRBJ1-2	-	many	CASSEAFPSLYGYTF	TGTGCCAGCAGTGAAGCGTTTCCAAGCCTCTATGGCTACACCTTC
TRBV29-1	TRBJ1-6	-	few	CSVPPPWNSPLHF	TGCAGCGTTCCCCCGCCATGGAATTCACCCCTCCACTTT
TRBV7-9	TRBJ2-2	-	many	CARAENTGELFF	TGTGCCAGGGCGGAGAACACCGGGGAGCTGTTTTTT
TRBV27	TRBJ2-6	TRBD1	many	CASSPKDRRLSGANVLTF	TGTGCCAGCAGTCCAAAGGACAGGCGACTCTCTGGGGCCAACGTCCTGACTTTC
TRBV7-2	TRBJ2-7	TRBD2	many	CASSFSGTSGNEQYF	TGTGCCAGCAGCTTTTCCGGGACTAGCGGGAACGAGCAGTACTTC
TRBV4-1	TRBJ2-1	TRBD2	many	CASSPRLAGSWGNEQFF	TGCGCCAGCAGCCCCCGCCTAGCGGGAAGCTGGGGCAATGAGCAGTTCTTC
TRBV28	TRBJ1-6	TRBD1	many	CASSLYYRGDSPLHF	TGTGCCAGCAGTTTATACTACAGGGGGGATTCACCCCTCCACTTT
TRBV6-1	TRBJ2-5	TRBD1	-	CASSRDRGTQHF	TGTGCCAGTTCCCGGGACAGGGGGACCCAGCACTTC
TRBV3-1	TRBJ2-7	-	many	CASSPTASYEQYF	TGTGCCAGCAGCCCGACGGCCTCATACGAGCAGTACTTC
TRBV7-7	TRBJ2-5	-	many	CASSFSSGTQYF	TGTGCTAGCAGCTTCTCGTCCGGGACCCAGTACTTC
TRBV18	TRBJ1-6	TRBD1	many	CASSPRTGQDNSPLHF	TGTGCCAGCTCACCTCGGACGGGACAGGATAATTCACCCCTCCACTTT
TRBV3-1	TRBJ1-5	-	many	CASSETASNQPQHF	TGTGCCAGCAGCGAGACAGCCAGCAATCAGCCCCAGCATTTT
TRBV4-3	TRBJ2-5	-	many	CASSQDLTIRGATQYF	TGCGCCAGCAGCCAAGATCTGACAATTAGGGGTGCGACCCAGTACTTC
TRBV10-3	TRBJ1-1	-	many	CAISEPGSAMNTEAFF	TGTGCCATCAGTGAGCCGGGGTCCGCAATGAACACTGAAGCTTTCTTT
TRBV15	TRBJ2-2	TRBD2	few	CATSRGLAGLRGTGELFF	TGTGCCACCAGCAGAGGACTAGCGGGACTCAGAGGCACCGGGGAGCTGTTTTTT
TRBV19	TRBJ2-7	-	-	CASAGTGSYEQYF	TGTGCCAGTGCCGGGACCGGCTCCTACGAGCAGTACTTC
TRBV27	TRBJ2-7	TRBD1	many	CASSLMAGGVYEQYF	TGTGCCAGCAGTTTAATGGCAGGGGGCGTCTACGAGCAGTACTTC
TRBV15	TRBJ2-2	TRBD2	few	CATRATSGMTGELFF	TGTGCCACGCGGGCGACTAGCGGGATGACCGGGGAGCTGTTTTTT
TRBV6-1	TRBJ1-5	TRBD1	many	CASSRDRGGNQPQHF	TGTGCCAGCAGTCGCGACAGGGGCGGCAATCAGCCCCAGCATTTT
TRBV7-9	TRBJ2-7	TRBD2	many	CASSLTSGRADEQYF	TGTGCCAGCAGCTTAACTAGCGGGAGGGCCGACGAGCAGTACTTC
TRBV3-1	TRBJ2-7	-	many	CASSQDLRYEQYF	TGTGCCAGCAGCCAAGATCTCCGCTACGAGCAGTACTTC
TRBV19	TRBJ2-1	-	-	CASSITRNEQFF	TGTGCCAGTAGTATAACACGCAATGAGCAGTTCTTC
TRBV6-4	TRBJ1-2	-	many	CASSDRAGGNYGYTF	TGTGCCAGCAGTGACAGGGCTGGAGGAAACTATGGCTACACCTTC
TRBV19	TRBJ2-5	TRBD1	many	CASSNTPGTGEETQYF	TGTGCCAGTAGCAACACCCCCGGGACAGGGGAAGAGACCCAGTACTTC
TRBV5-6	TRBJ1-3	-	few	CASSMQQVGNTTYF	TGTGCCAGCAGCATGCAGCAGGTGGGAAACACCACATATTTT
TRBV18	TRBJ2-3	-	many	CASSSLSSGSAPNTQYF	TGTGCCAGCTCATCCCTTTCCTCCGGGAGCGCCCCTAATACGCAGTATTTT
TRBV6-8	TRBJ2-7	-	few	CASSDSDISYEQYF	TGTGCCAGCAGTGACTCGGACATCTCCTACGAGCAGTACTTC
TRBV5-1	TRBJ2-7	TRBD2	many	CASSLGPAGAYEQYF	TGCGCCAGCAGCTTGGGCCCAGCGGGAGCCTACGAGCAGTACTTC